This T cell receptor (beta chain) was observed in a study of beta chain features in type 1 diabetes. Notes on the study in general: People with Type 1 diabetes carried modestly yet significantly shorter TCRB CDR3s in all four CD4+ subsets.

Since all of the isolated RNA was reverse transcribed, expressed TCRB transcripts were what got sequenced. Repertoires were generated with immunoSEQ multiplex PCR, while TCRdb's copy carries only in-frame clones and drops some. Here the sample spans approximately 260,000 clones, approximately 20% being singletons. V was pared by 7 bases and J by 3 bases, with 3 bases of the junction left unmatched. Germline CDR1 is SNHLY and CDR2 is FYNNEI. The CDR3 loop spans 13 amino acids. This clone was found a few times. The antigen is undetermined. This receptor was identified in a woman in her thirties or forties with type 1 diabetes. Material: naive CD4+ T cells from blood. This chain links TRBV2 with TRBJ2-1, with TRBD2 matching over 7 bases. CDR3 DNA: TGTGCCAGCAATCGGGAGGACTACAATGAGCAGTTCTTC. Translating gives CASNREDYNEQFF.